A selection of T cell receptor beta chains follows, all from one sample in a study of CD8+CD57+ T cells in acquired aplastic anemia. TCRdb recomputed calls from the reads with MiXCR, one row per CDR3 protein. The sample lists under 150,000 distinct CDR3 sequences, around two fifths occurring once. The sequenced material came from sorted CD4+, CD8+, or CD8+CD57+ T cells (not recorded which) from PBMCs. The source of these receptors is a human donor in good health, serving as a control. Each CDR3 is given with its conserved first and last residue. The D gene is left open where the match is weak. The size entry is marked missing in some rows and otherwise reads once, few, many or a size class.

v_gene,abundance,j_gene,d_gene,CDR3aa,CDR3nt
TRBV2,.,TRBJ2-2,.,CAISRAANAGELFF,TGTGCCATCAGTCGCGCAGCGAACGCCGGGGAGCTGTTTTTT
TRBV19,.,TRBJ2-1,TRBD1,CASNGQGLYNEQFF,TGCGCCAGTAACGGACAGGGACTGTACAATGAGCAGTTCTTC
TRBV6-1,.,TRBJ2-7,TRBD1,CASTGTGIHEQYF,TGTGCCAGCACCGGGACAGGGATCCACGAGCAGTACTTC
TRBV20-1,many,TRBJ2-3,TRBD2,CSALGGWGGTDTQYF,TGCAGTGCCCTCGGAGGCTGGGGGGGGACAGATACGCAGTATTTT
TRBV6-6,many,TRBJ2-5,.,CASRPTVQETQYF,TGTGCCAGCAGACCGACGGTACAAGAGACCCAGTACTTC
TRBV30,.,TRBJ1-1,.,CAWSVCSMNTEAFF,TGTGCCTGGAGTGTTTGCAGCATGAACACTGAAGCTTTCTTT
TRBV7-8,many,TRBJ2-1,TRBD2,CASSRLAGGWGNEQFF,TGTGCCAGCAGCCGACTAGCGGGGGGGTGGGGGAATGAGCAGTTCTTC
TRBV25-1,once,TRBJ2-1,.,CASSAGPRVGHNEQFF,TGTGCCAGCAGTGCTGGGCCCAGAGTAGGGCACAATGAGCAGTTCTTC
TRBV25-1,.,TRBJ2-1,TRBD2,CASSEYRTSGDNEQFF,TGTGCCAGCAGTGAATATAGGACTAGCGGCGACAATGAGCAGTTCTTC
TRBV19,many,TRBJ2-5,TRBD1,CASSPDRGQETQYF,TGTGCCAGTAGTCCGGACAGGGGCCAAGAGACCCAGTACTTC
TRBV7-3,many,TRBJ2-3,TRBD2,CASSLRYRTSGGGRSTDTQYF,TGTGCCAGCAGCTTACGTTACCGGACTAGCGGGGGGGGGCGTAGCACAGATACGCAGTATTTT
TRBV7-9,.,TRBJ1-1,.,CASSLVVSMNTEAFF,TGTGCCAGCAGCTTAGTTGTTTCCATGAACACTGAAGCTTTCTTT
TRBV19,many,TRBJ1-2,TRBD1,CASSIPRQGAYGYTF,TGTGCCAGTAGTATCCCTCGACAGGGAGCCTATGGCTACACCTTC
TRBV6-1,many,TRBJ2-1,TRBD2,CASSGPSGGEQFF,TGTGCCAGCAGTGGGCCTAGCGGGGGTGAGCAGTTCTTC
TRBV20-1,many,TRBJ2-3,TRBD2,CSVKAGGGDTQYF,TGCAGTGTTAAGGCGGGAGGGGGGGATACGCAGTATTTT
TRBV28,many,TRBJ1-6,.,CASSSHSPLHF,TGTGCCAGCAGCTCACATTCACCCCTCCACTTT
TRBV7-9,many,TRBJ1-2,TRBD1,CASSPGTAFYGYTF,TGTGCCAGCAGCCCTGGGACAGCATTCTATGGCTACACCTTC
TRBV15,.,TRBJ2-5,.,CATSSWETQYF,TGTGCCACCAGCAGTTGGGAGACCCAGTACTTC
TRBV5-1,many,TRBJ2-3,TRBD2,CASRPGLAGGLLTDTQYF,TGCGCCAGCAGACCGGGACTAGCGGGGGGGCTGCTTACAGATACGCAGTATTTT
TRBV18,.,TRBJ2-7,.,CASSPPMRGREQYF,TGTGCCAGCTCACCACCGATGAGGGGACGGGAGCAGTACTTC
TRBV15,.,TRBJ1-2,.,CATPPRGANYGYTF,TGTGCCACCCCGCCTCGGGGGGCCAACTATGGCTACACCTTC
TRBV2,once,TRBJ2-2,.,CASNPLVAGELFF,TGTGCCAGCAACCCGTTGGTGGCCGGGGAGCTGTTTTTT
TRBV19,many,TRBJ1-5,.,CASSMVFGGFQPQHF,TGTGCCAGTAGTATGGTGTTCGGTGGGTTTCAGCCCCAGCATTTT
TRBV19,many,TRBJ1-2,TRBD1,CASPRTGPSGYTF,TGTGCCAGTCCTCGGACAGGGCCGAGTGGCTACACCTTC
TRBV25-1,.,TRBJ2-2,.,CASTGTVNTGELFF,TGTGCCAGCACCGGGACGGTCAACACCGGGGAGCTGTTTTTT
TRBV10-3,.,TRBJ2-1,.,CAISDGEQAYNEQFF,TGTGCCATCAGTGATGGCGAGCAGGCCTACAATGAGCAGTTCTTC
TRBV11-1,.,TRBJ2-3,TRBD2,CASSIPGTSGGLLADTQYF,TGTGCCAGCAGCATCCCCGGGACTAGCGGGGGGCTGTTGGCAGATACGCAGTATTTT
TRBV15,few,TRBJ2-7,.,CATGVRFPYEQYF,TGTGCCACCGGGGTTCGGTTCCCCTACGAGCAGTACTTC
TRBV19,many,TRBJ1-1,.,CASGTLSLNTEAFF,TGTGCCAGTGGGACTCTATCCCTTAACACTGAAGCTTTCTTT